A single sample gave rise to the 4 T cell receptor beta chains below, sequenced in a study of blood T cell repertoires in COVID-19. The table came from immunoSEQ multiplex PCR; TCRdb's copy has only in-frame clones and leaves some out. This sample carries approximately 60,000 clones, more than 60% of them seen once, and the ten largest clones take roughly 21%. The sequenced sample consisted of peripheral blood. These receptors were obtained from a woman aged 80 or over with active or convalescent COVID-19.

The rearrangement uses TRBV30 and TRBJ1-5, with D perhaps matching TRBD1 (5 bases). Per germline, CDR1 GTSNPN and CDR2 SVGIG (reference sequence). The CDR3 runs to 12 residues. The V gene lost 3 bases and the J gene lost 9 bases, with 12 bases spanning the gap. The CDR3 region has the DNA TGTGCCTGGAGCCAACCGGGGGGGCCCCAGCATTTT. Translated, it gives CAWSQPGGPQHF.

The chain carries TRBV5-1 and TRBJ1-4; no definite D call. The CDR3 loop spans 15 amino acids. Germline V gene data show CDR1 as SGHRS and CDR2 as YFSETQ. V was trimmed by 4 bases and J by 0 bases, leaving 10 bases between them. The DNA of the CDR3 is TGCGCCAGCAGCGATCCTCAGGCAACTAATGAAAAACTGTTTTTT. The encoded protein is CASSDPQATNEKLFF.

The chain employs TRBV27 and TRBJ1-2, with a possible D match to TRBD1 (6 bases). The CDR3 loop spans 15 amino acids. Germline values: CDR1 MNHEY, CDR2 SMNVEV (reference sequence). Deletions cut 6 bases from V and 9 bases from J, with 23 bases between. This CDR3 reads CASSRSPQTGWSYTF. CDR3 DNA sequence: TGTGCCAGCAGCCGAAGCCCCCAGACAGGATGGAGCTACACCTTC.

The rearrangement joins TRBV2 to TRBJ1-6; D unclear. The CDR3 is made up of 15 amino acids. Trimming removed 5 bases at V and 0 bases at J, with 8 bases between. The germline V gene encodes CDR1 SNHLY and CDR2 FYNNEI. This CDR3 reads CASSLESSYNSPLHF. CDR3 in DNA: TGTGCCAGCAGTTTGGAGAGCTCCTATAATTCACCCCTCCACTTT.